These 19 T cell receptor beta chains share one sample of origin, sequenced in a study of blood T cell repertoires in COVID-19. The method was immunoSEQ multiplex PCR; TCRdb's version includes in-frame clones alone and lacks a portion of them. The data show over 150,000 clones, about 85% seen once. The sequenced sample consisted of peripheral blood. All receptors come from a man between 60 and 75 years old with COVID-19, enrolled during active disease.

This rearrangement joins TRBV6-5 to TRBJ2-7, with TRBD2 matching 12 bases. V was pared by 6 bases and J by 5 bases, with 8 bases of the junction left unmatched. Germline loops: CDR1 MNHEY, CDR2 SVGAGI. The CDR3 has 15 residues. The CDR3, as DNA: TGTGCCAGCAGGCGATCGCTAGCGGGAGGGAACGAGCAGTACTTC. This sequence encodes CASRRSLAGGNEQYF.

The V call is TRBV28, the J call TRBJ1-5; D perhaps matches TRBD1 (5 bases). This CDR3 region has 18 residues. V dropped 5 bases and J dropped 0 bases, with 20 bases sitting between them. Germline CDR1 is MDHEN and CDR2 is SYDVKM. CDR3 bases: TGTGCCAGCAGTACCGAAAGCCGGGGGGGTTATAGCAATCAGCCCCAGCATTTT. Amino acid sequence: CASSTESRGGYSNQPQHF.

The count of this clone is one. V is TRBV6-4 and J is TRBJ2-7; 8 positions agree with TRBD2. Germline values: CDR1 MRHNA, CDR2 SNTAGT. The CDR3 extends over 15 amino acids. The J segment lost 0 bases and the V segment lost 3 bases, leaving 4 bases of the junction unmatched. CDR3 sequence (DNA): TGTGCCAGCAGTGAGGCGGGAGGCCCCTCCTACGAGCAGTACTTC. It is translated as CASSEAGGPSYEQYF.

The V call is TRBV25-1, the J call TRBJ1-2; no firm D call. Germline assignment: CDR1 MGHDK and CDR2 SYGVNS. V shed 3 bases and J shed 4 bases, with 18 bases lying between them. This CDR3 is 16 amino acids long. The CDR3 loop is CASSDHSGSLGYGYTF. The CDR3 DNA reads TGTGCCAGCAGTGATCACTCGGGGTCCCTAGGCTATGGCTACACCTTC.

The V and J genes are TRBV14 and TRBJ2-7, with D possibly being TRBD2 (5 bases). The CDR3 spans 14 residues. Per the germline V gene, CDR1 is SGHDN and CDR2 is FVKESK. V was shortened by 3 bases and J by 6 bases, with 15 bases between the two germline ends. Here the CDR3 reads CASSHPGREREQYF. Written as DNA, the CDR3 is TGTGCCAGCAGCCACCCTGGACGGGAACGCGAGCAGTACTTC.

The chain uses TRBV7-2 and TRBJ1-1; 9 bases line up with TRBD1. CDR3 length: 14 amino acids. Germline CDR1 SGHTA, CDR2 FQGNSA. The junction had 6 bases not matched to a gene; V was cut back by 5 bases and J by 5 bases. The CDR3 loop reads CASSPQGARTEAFF. Here the CDR3 DNA reads TGTGCCAGCAGCCCACAGGGGGCGAGGACTGAAGCTTTCTTT.

J is TRBJ1-3 and V is TRBV28; 7 positions match TRBD1. The germline CDR1 and CDR2 sequences are MDHEN and SYDVKM. The CDR3 sequence is 17 residues long. Trimming cost V 4 bases and J 0 bases; bases outside gene matches: 9. CDR3 region: CASSSPGQLASGNTIYF. For the CDR3, the DNA is TGTGCCAGCAGTTCACCGGGACAGTTGGCCTCTGGAAACACCATATATTTT.

The table lists this clone with a count of one. The gene calls are TRBV7-2 and TRBJ1-1; D is uncertain. CDR1 and CDR2 from the germline V gene are SGHTA and FQGNSA. Trimming shortened V by 1 base and J by 5 bases, and 8 bases separated the two germline ends. The CDR3 is 13 residues long. The CDR3 loop reads CASSLGVETEAFF. The CDR3 DNA is TGTGCCAGCAGCTTAGGGGTGGAGACTGAAGCTTTCTTT.

This sequence joins TRBV7-9 and TRBJ2-1; 7 positions agree with TRBD1. The CDR3 is 18 residues long. The ends lost 2 bases at V and 0 bases at J; junction bases unmatched: 10. The germline V gene encodes CDR1 SEHNR and CDR2 FQNEAQ (reference sequence). CDR3: CASSLIPGTDSSYNEQFF. The CDR3 region has the DNA TGTGCCAGCAGCTTAATCCCCGGGACAGACAGCTCCTACAATGAGCAGTTCTTC.

The chain has TRBV19 and TRBJ2-7, with 7 positions matching TRBD1. Germline values: CDR1 LNHDA, CDR2 SQIVND (reference sequence). The CDR3 contains 14 residues. The J segment lost 4 bases and the V segment lost 6 bases, leaving 9 bases of the junction unmatched. This CDR3 is CASSESDRPYEQYF. In DNA form, the CDR3 reads TGTGCCAGTAGCGAGTCGGACAGGCCTTACGAGCAGTACTTC.

This rearrangement joins TRBV10-2 to TRBJ2-2; maybe TRBD1 (5 bases). Trimming stripped 6 bases from V and 2 bases from J, with 13 bases between. Germline CDR1 WSHSY, CDR2 SAAADI. This CDR3 region has 15 residues. The CDR3: CASRLAGANTGELFF. The CDR3 DNA is TGCGCCAGCAGATTAGCTGGGGCAAACACCGGGGAGCTGTTTTTT.

The chain has TRBV11-1 and TRBJ2-2; possible D gene TRBD1, 5 bases. CDR3 size: 16 residues. Trimming cost V 3 bases and J 1 base, with 12 bases left between them. The V gene's germline CDR1 is SGHAT and CDR2 FQDESV (reference sequence). CDR3 bases: TGTGCCAGCAGCTTCTGGGGCATGTTGAACACCGGGGAGCTGTTTTTT. Translation gives CASSFWGMLNTGELFF.

The chain joins TRBV11-2 to TRBJ2-3, with a tentative D call TRBD1 (6 bases). V was clipped by 5 bases and J by 0 bases, with 18 bases between them. Germline V gene data show CDR1 as SGHAT and CDR2 as FQNNGV. This CDR3 region has 17 residues. CDR3 protein: CASSKTQGSFSTDTQYF. The CDR3 DNA reads TGTGCCAGCAGCAAGACACAGGGTTCGTTTAGCACAGATACGCAGTATTTT.

Here the CDR3 DNA reads TGTGCCAGTAAGCTTCGCGGCACTTCAGGGGCAGGAGAATATGGCTACACCTTC. Translating it yields CASKLRGTSGAGEYGYTF. V gene TRBV19 combines with J gene TRBJ1-2, with D possibly being TRBD1 (6 bases). The germline CDR1 and CDR2 sequences are LNHDA and SQIVND (reference sequence). The CDR3 length is 18 residues. Trimming took off 7 bases at V and 5 bases at J, with 29 bases between the two ends.

V gene TRBV2 combines with J gene TRBJ1-5, with 7 bases identical to TRBD1. Germline lookup yields CDR1 SNHLY and CDR2 FYNNEI. The CDR3 is made up of 15 amino acids. Trimming removed 6 bases from V and 3 bases from J; junction bases left unmatched: 8. CDR3 loop: CASRDIDRDNQPQHF. The CDR3 DNA reads as TGTGCCAGCAGGGATATAGACAGGGACAATCAGCCCCAGCATTTT.

The chain has TRBV4-1 and TRBJ1-1; a weak D match, TRBD1 (5 bases). Germline V gene lookup returns CDR1 MGHRA and CDR2 YSYEKL. This CDR3 is 13 amino acids long. The germline V and J ends were trimmed by 0 bases and 10 bases, with 12 bases remaining between them. The CDR3 protein is CASSQDEAGRAFF. The CDR3 DNA reads TGCGCCAGCAGCCAAGATGAGGCAGGGCGAGCTTTCTTT.

The CDR3 loop reads CASSQVGDGSPLHF. DNA for the CDR3: TGTGCCAGCAGCCAAGTAGGGGATGGTTCACCCCTCCACTTT. The V gene is TRBV3-1 (or the pseudogene TRBV3-2), the J gene TRBJ1-6, with D perhaps matching TRBD1 (5 bases). Germline lookup yields CDR1 LGHDT and CDR2 YNNKEL (reference sequence). Trimming removed 1 base from V and 9 bases from J, with 10 bases in between. The CDR3 is 14 residues long.

This clone has a single count. V gene TRBV19 combines with J gene TRBJ2-6, with 7 bases aligning to TRBD1. The germline V gene has CDR1 LNHDA and CDR2 SQIVND (reference sequence). This CDR3 is built from 16 residues. Trimming cost V 6 bases and J 2 bases; bases outside gene matches: 7. CDR3 bases: TGTGCCAGTAGGGGCAGGGGGAAGGCTGGGGCCAACGTCCTGACTTTC. Its translation: CASRGRGKAGANVLTF.

This chain links TRBV30 with TRBJ2-7; D gene uncertain. The CDR3 contains 12 residues. Germline assignment: CDR1 GTSNPN and CDR2 SVGIG (reference sequence). Trimming removed 2 bases at V and 0 bases at J, with 5 bases between. CDR3 region: CAWSKRSYEQYF. DNA of the CDR3: TGTGCCTGGAGTAAGCGCTCCTACGAGCAGTACTTC.